This TCR beta chain comes out of a study of regulatory T cells in long-lasting Graves disease. Study-wide background: Patients with persistent Graves' disease had over 5 years of antithyroid drugs and persistent TSH receptor antibodies. General study results and limits: Accuracy may have been reduced by the small sample size.

In germline, CDR1 is LNHDA, CDR2 SQIVND (reference sequence). V lost 3 bases and J lost 1, with 6 bases in between. This CDR3 is built from 13 residues. Described time point: persistent/refractory GD, antithyroid drugs over 5 years with positive TRAb. With RNA extracted from PBMCs as input, the TCR library was made. Libraries of TCR beta came from iRepertoire HTBI primers plus Arm-PCR of CDR3 regions. Using its own MiXCR run on the multiplex PCR reads, TCRdb lists one record per CDR3 protein. Of fewer than 450,000 distinct CDR3 sequences in the sample, about a quarter are singletons; the top ten hold 26%. This clonotype was observed a handful of times. Its antigen is undetermined.

The rearrangement links TRBV19 to TRBJ1-1; D is unresolved. The sequence was obtained from a female donor with Graves disease. The sequencing used peripheral blood mononuclear cells (PBMCs), collected when the disease was refractory, from a patient treated with antithyroid drugs. The CDR3 region is CASSIERNTEAFF. CDR3 in DNA: TGTGCCAGTAGTATTGAGAGGAACACTGAAGCTTTCTTT.